This is a list of T cell receptor beta chains from one sample in a study of neurological immune-mediated disorders. TCRdb analysed the 5' RACE reads with MiXCR anew, one entry per CDR3 protein. The sample has approximately 46,000 distinct CDR3 sequences, under 3.5% seen once; the top ten hold over 12%. What was sequenced was PBMCs. The source of these receptors is a woman in her fifties or sixties with multiple sclerosis. Both conserved end residues are part of each CDR3. The D gene is left open where the match is weak. Clone size, where shown, is once, few, many, or a class for clones that have expanded.

V gene: TRBV15; J gene: TRBJ2-6; CDR3 length: 16; D gene: -; clone size: many; CDR3 DNA: TGTGCCACCAGCGGGGGACATGGTACTGGGGCCAACGTCCTGACTTTC; CDR3 protein: CATSGGHGTGANVLTF
V gene: TRBV7-8; J gene: TRBJ2-5; CDR3 length: 13; D gene: -; clone size: many; CDR3 DNA: TGTGCCAGCAGCTTAGTTCTGGGGCCGACCCAGTACTTC; CDR3 protein: CASSLVLGPTQYF
V gene: TRBV20-1; J gene: TRBJ2-1; CDR3 length: 16; D gene: -; clone size: many; CDR3 DNA: TGCAGTGCTAGAGATCTCGGGTCTAGTTCCTACAATGAGCAGTTCTTC; CDR3 protein: CSARDLGSSSYNEQFF
V gene: TRBV20-1; J gene: TRBJ2-3; CDR3 length: 15; D gene: TRBD2; clone size: medium-sized; CDR3 DNA: TGCAGTGCTAGAGATCCCCGGGAGGCTACAGATACGCAGTATTTT; CDR3 protein: CSARDPREATDTQYF
V gene: TRBV27; J gene: TRBJ2-1; CDR3 length: 17; D gene: TRBD2; clone size: -; CDR3 DNA: TGTGCCAGCAGTCCGTACTCAGCTAGCGGGAGTCATAATGAGCAGTTCTTC; CDR3 protein: CASSPYSASGSHNEQFF
V gene: TRBV7-2; J gene: TRBJ2-3; CDR3 length: 14; D gene: -; clone size: few; CDR3 DNA: TGTGCCAGCAGCCTTGGACTACCCACAGATACGCAGTATTTT; CDR3 protein: CASSLGLPTDTQYF
V gene: TRBV5-1; J gene: TRBJ2-2; CDR3 length: 17; D gene: TRBD1; clone size: many; CDR3 DNA: TGCGCCAGCAGCCAAGGACAGGGACTCGCGAACACCGGGGAGCTGTTTTTT; CDR3 protein: CASSQGQGLANTGELFF
V gene: TRBV20-1; J gene: TRBJ2-7; CDR3 length: 18; D gene: TRBD2; clone size: many; CDR3 DNA: TGCAGTGCCTCGAGTCCAGGACTAGCGGGAGAAAGCACCTACGAGCAGTACTTC; CDR3 protein: CSASSPGLAGESTYEQYF
V gene: TRBV18; J gene: TRBJ2-1; CDR3 length: 16; D gene: -; clone size: many; CDR3 DNA: TGTGCCAGCTCATCACGTAGCGGAGAGTACTTTAATGAGCAGTTCTTC; CDR3 protein: CASSSRSGEYFNEQFF
V gene: TRBV5-1; J gene: TRBJ2-1; CDR3 length: 16; D gene: -; clone size: many; CDR3 DNA: TGCGCCAGCAGCTTGGAGGGCGTGAGGACCTACAATGAGCAGTTCTTC; CDR3 protein: CASSLEGVRTYNEQFF
V gene: TRBV2; J gene: TRBJ1-2; CDR3 length: 11; D gene: -; clone size: many; CDR3 DNA: TGTGCCAGCGCGCCGGGCTATGGCTACACCTTC; CDR3 protein: CASAPGYGYTF
V gene: TRBV5-1; J gene: TRBJ1-1; CDR3 length: 13; D gene: -; clone size: many; CDR3 DNA: TGCGCCAGCAGCTTGAACCAGAACACTGAAGCTTTCTTT; CDR3 protein: CASSLNQNTEAFF
V gene: TRBV5-1; J gene: TRBJ2-1; CDR3 length: 21; D gene: TRBD2; clone size: many; CDR3 DNA: TGCGCCAGCAGCTTGGCCGCGACTAGCGGAGGATGGCGGAGCTCCTACAATGAGCAGTTCTTC; CDR3 protein: CASSLAATSGGWRSSYNEQFF
V gene: TRBV7-8; J gene: TRBJ1-2; CDR3 length: 15; D gene: -; clone size: many; CDR3 DNA: TGTGCCAGCAGCCCCGGCGGCCAGTCCAAGGAGGGCTACACCTTC; CDR3 protein: CASSPGGQSKEGYTF
V gene: TRBV7-8; J gene: TRBJ2-7; CDR3 length: 13; D gene: TRBD2; clone size: many; CDR3 DNA: TGTGCCAGCAGCTGGGGGGGGGTCTCCGAGCAGTACTTC; CDR3 protein: CASSWGGVSEQYF
V gene: TRBV11-2; J gene: TRBJ2-3; CDR3 length: 17; D gene: TRBD2; clone size: many; CDR3 DNA: TGTGCCAGCAGCTTAGTGGGCCGGACTAGATACCCAGATACGCAGTATTTT; CDR3 protein: CASSLVGRTRYPDTQYF
V gene: TRBV5-1; J gene: TRBJ2-1; CDR3 length: 17; D gene: -; clone size: many; CDR3 DNA: TGCGCCAGCAGCTGGGGGGTGGGCACGAGCTCCTACAATGAGCAGTTCTTC; CDR3 protein: CASSWGVGTSSYNEQFF
V gene: TRBV27; J gene: TRBJ2-7; CDR3 length: 16; D gene: -; clone size: many; CDR3 DNA: TGTGCCAGCAGTTTATCGGAAGTTGGGCCGGGCTACGAGCAGTACTTC; CDR3 protein: CASSLSEVGPGYEQYF
V gene: TRBV5-1; J gene: TRBJ2-2; CDR3 length: 16; D gene: -; clone size: many; CDR3 DNA: TGCGCCAGCAGCTTTCTCTCGACAGGCGGTGCTGGGGAGCTGTTTTTT; CDR3 protein: CASSFLSTGGAGELFF
V gene: TRBV24-1; J gene: TRBJ2-3; CDR3 length: 15; D gene: TRBD2; clone size: many; CDR3 DNA: TGTGCCACCAGTCCCGGGGGGGCTAGCACAGATACGCAGTATTTT; CDR3 protein: CATSPGGASTDTQYF
V gene: TRBV6-1; J gene: TRBJ2-1; CDR3 length: 12; D gene: -; clone size: many; CDR3 DNA: TGTGCCAGCAGTGAGGGGTACCATGAGCAGTTCTTC; CDR3 protein: CASSEGYHEQFF
V gene: TRBV20-1; J gene: TRBJ2-1; CDR3 length: 14; D gene: TRBD2; clone size: many; CDR3 DNA: TGCAGTGCTAGGATGACTAGCGGGGGGTCCACTTTGGTCTTC; CDR3 protein: CSARMTSGGSTLVF
V gene: TRBV6-5; J gene: TRBJ1-4; CDR3 length: 14; D gene: TRBD1; clone size: many; CDR3 DNA: TGTGCCACCTCGAGACAGGGAGCGGATGAAAAACTGTTTTTT; CDR3 protein: CATSRQGADEKLFF
V gene: TRBV6-5; J gene: TRBJ2-1; CDR3 length: 15; D gene: -; clone size: many; CDR3 DNA: TGTGCCAGCGGACAGGGAGGGTGGGGAGGAAATGAGCAGTTCTTC; CDR3 protein: CASGQGGWGGNEQFF
V gene: TRBV28; J gene: TRBJ1-1; CDR3 length: 14; D gene: -; clone size: many; CDR3 DNA: TGTGCCAGCAGTATCCAGGAGATGAACACTGAAGCTTTCTTT; CDR3 protein: CASSIQEMNTEAFF
V gene: TRBV9; J gene: TRBJ1-3; CDR3 length: 14; D gene: -; clone size: many; CDR3 DNA: TGTGCCAGCAGCCACGGAGAATCTGGAAACACCATATATTTT; CDR3 protein: CASSHGESGNTIYF
V gene: TRBV12-3/TRBV12-4; J gene: TRBJ2-5; CDR3 length: 14; D gene: TRBD2; clone size: many; CDR3 DNA: TGTGCCAGCCAAACTAGCGGGTACCAAGAGACCCAGTACTTC; CDR3 protein: CASQTSGYQETQYF
V gene: TRBV20-1; J gene: TRBJ2-5; CDR3 length: 13; D gene: -; clone size: many; CDR3 DNA: TGCAGTGCTAGTTTTCACTACCAAGAGACCCAGTACTTC; CDR3 protein: CSASFHYQETQYF
V gene: TRBV7-6; J gene: TRBJ2-5; CDR3 length: 17; D gene: -; clone size: many; CDR3 DNA: TGTGCCAGCAGCTCACTCCGGCCCCGTGGGGGCGAAGAGACCCAGTACTTC; CDR3 protein: CASSSLRPRGGEETQYF
V gene: TRBV3-1; J gene: TRBJ2-1; CDR3 length: 18; D gene: TRBD2; clone size: many; CDR3 DNA: TGTGCCAGCAGCCAAGAGGAGGCGGGACTAGCGGGGCACAATGAGCAGTTCTTC; CDR3 protein: CASSQEEAGLAGHNEQFF
V gene: TRBV4-2; J gene: TRBJ2-3; CDR3 length: 15; D gene: -; clone size: many; CDR3 DNA: TGTGCCAGCAGCCAAGAGAACAGCTTCACAGATACGCAGTATTTT; CDR3 protein: CASSQENSFTDTQYF
V gene: TRBV20-1; J gene: TRBJ2-1; CDR3 length: 15; D gene: TRBD2; clone size: many; CDR3 DNA: TGCAGTGCTAGAGATTTTCTAGCGGGGGACAATGAGCAGTTCTTC; CDR3 protein: CSARDFLAGDNEQFF
V gene: TRBV7-6; J gene: TRBJ2-2; CDR3 length: 15; D gene: -; clone size: many; CDR3 DNA: TGTGCCAGCAGTCAGGCTAGAGGCCCCTCCGCGGAGCTGTTTTTT; CDR3 protein: CASSQARGPSAELFF
V gene: TRBV7-4; J gene: TRBJ1-5; CDR3 length: 13; D gene: -; clone size: many; CDR3 DNA: TGTGCCAGCAGGGGGGGGTACAATCAGCCCCAGCATTTT; CDR3 protein: CASRGGYNQPQHF
V gene: TRBV12-3/TRBV12-4; J gene: TRBJ1-2; CDR3 length: 15; D gene: -; clone size: many; CDR3 DNA: TGTGCCAGCAGTCCCGGGACACTTTTGAGATATGGCTACACCTTC; CDR3 protein: CASSPGTLLRYGYTF
V gene: TRBV27; J gene: TRBJ1-1; CDR3 length: 14; D gene: -; clone size: many; CDR3 DNA: TGTGCCAGCAGCGTTGACGCCCTGAACACTGAAGCTTTCTTT; CDR3 protein: CASSVDALNTEAFF
V gene: TRBV5-1; J gene: TRBJ2-1; CDR3 length: 15; D gene: -; clone size: many; CDR3 DNA: TGCGCCAGCAGCTTGGCCCCGGGCCTCGGGAATGAGCAGTTCTTC; CDR3 protein: CASSLAPGLGNEQFF
V gene: TRBV20-1; J gene: TRBJ1-5; CDR3 length: 13; D gene: -; clone size: many; CDR3 DNA: TGCAGTGCTAGCGCACAGGGCAATCAGCCCCAGCATTTT; CDR3 protein: CSASAQGNQPQHF
V gene: TRBV5-1; J gene: TRBJ2-1; CDR3 length: 15; D gene: TRBD2; clone size: many; CDR3 DNA: TGCGCCAGCAGCTCCGGGACTAGCGGCCGCAATGAGCAGTTCTTC; CDR3 protein: CASSSGTSGRNEQFF
V gene: TRBV20-1; J gene: TRBJ2-3; CDR3 length: 15; D gene: TRBD2; clone size: many; CDR3 DNA: TGCAGTGCCGCTCAAGGCGGGAGGATGTCAGATACGCAGTATTTT; CDR3 protein: CSAAQGGRMSDTQYF
V gene: TRBV20-1; J gene: TRBJ1-4; CDR3 length: 14; D gene: -; clone size: many; CDR3 DNA: TGCAGTGCTAGAGATCACCGGGCGGATGAAAAACTGTTTTTT; CDR3 protein: CSARDHRADEKLFF